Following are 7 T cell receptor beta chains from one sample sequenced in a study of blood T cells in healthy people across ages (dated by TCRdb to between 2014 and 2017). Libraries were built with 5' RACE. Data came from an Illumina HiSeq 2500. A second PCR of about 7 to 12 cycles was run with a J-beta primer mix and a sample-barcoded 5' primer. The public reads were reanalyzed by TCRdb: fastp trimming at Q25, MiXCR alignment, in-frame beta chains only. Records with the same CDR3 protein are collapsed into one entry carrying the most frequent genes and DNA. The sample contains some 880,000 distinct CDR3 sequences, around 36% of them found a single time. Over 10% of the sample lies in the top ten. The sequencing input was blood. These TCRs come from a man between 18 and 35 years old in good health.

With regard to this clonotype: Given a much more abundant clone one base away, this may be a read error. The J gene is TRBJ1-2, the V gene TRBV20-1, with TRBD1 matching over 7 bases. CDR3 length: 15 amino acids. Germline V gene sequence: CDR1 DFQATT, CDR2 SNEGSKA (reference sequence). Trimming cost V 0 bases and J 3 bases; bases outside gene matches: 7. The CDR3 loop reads CSARDRPGGDYGYTF. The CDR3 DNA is TGCAGTGCTAGAGATCGGCCAGGGGGAGACTATGGCTACACCTTC.

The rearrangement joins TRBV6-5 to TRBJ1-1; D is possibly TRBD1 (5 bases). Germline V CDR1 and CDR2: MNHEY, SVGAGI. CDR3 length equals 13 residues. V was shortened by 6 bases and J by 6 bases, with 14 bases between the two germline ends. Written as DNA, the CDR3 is TGTGCCAGCAGCGTAAGAAGAGGGGCTGAAGCTTTCTTT. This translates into CASSVRRGAEAFF.

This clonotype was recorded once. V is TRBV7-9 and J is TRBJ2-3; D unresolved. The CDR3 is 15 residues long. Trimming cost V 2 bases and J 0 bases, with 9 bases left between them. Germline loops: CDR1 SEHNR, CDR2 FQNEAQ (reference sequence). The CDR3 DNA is TGTGCCAGCAGCTTATTCGACTTTAGCACAGATACGCAGTATTTT. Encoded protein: CASSLFDFSTDTQYF.

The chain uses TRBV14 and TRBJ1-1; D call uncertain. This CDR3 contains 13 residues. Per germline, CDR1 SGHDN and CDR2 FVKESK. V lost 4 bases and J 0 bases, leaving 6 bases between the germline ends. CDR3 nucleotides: TGTGCCAGCAGCCTAAATTTGAACACTGAAGCTTTCTTT. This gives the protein CASSLNLNTEAFF. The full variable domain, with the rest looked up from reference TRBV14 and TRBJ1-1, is EAGVTQFPSHSVIEKGQTVTLRCDPISGHDNLYWYRRVMGKEIKFLLHFVKESKQDESGMPNNRFLAERTGGTYSTLKVQPAELEDSGVYFCASSLNLNTEAFFGQGTRLTVV.

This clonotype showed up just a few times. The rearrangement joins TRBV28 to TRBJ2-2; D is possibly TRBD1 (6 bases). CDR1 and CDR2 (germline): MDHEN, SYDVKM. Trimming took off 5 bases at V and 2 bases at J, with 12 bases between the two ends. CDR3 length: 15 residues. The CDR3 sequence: CASSAQGTNTGELFF. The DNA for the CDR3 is TGTGCCAGCAGTGCACAGGGTACCAACACCGGGGAGCTGTTTTTT.

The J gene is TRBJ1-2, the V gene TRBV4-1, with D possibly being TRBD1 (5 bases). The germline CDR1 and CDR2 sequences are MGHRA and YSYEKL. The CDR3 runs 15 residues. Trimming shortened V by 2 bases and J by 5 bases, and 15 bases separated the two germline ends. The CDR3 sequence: CASSQIRGQMYGYTF. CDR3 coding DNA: TGCGCCAGCAGCCAAATTAGAGGACAAATGTATGGCTACACCTTC.

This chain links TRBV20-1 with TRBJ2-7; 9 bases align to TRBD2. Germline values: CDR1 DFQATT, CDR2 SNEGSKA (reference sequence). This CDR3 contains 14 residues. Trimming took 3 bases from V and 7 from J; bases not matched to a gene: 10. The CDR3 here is CSARPQRGENEQYF. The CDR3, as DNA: TGCAGTGCTAGGCCTCAGCGGGGGGAAAATGAGCAGTACTTC.